The clone carrying this T cell receptor (beta chain) was counted at least ten times. Its specificity is unknown. This sample is drawn from a study of T cells in Graves' hyperthyroidism and ophthalmopathy. Study summary: Sampling of peripheral blood happened at initial diagnosis, prior to any treatment.

Amplified TCR beta CDR3 regions came from RNA transcripts. Carried out on the TCR CDR3, a first-round RT-PCR used the HTBI primer set. Each CDR3 protein is one row after TCRdb ran MiXCR on the multiplex PCR reads. The table lists about 210,000 distinct CDR3 sequences, 17% of them singletons, with under 65% in the top ten. Study observations and caveats: Patients with ophthalmopathy were separated from those with stable hyperthyroidism by a 13 V-J model. Model predictions of ophthalmopathy came a median approximately 6.8 months before onset. In the blood, most expanded thyroid clonotypes above 0.001 appeared as well.

The sample comprised blood. The clonotype originates from a middle-aged man with Graves' hyperthyroidism.

The CDR3 spells CSASGRASTDTQYF. CDR3 DNA sequence: TGCAGTGCTAGCGGGAGGGCCTCCACAGATACGCAGTATTTT. V usage is TRBV20-1 and J usage is TRBJ2-3, with TRBD2 identical over 8 bases. Germline V gene lookup returns CDR1 DFQATT and CDR2 SNEGSKA (reference sequence). Unmatched junction bases numbered 4, after V lost 3 bases and J lost 2 bases. There are 14 residues in the CDR3.